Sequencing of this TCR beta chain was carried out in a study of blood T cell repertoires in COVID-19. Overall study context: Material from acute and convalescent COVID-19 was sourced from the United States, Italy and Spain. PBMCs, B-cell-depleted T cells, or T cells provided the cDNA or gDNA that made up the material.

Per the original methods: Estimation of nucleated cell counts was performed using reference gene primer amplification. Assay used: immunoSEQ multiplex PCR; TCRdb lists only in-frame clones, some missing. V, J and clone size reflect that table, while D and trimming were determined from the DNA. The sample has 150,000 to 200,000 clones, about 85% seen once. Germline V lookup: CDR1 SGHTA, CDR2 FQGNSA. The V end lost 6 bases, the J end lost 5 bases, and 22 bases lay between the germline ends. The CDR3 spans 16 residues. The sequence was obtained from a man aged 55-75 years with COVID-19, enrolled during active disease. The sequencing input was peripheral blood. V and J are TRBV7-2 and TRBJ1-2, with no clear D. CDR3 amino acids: CASSSGGPATVYGYTF. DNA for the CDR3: TGTGCCAGCAGTTCCGGCGGCCCCGCGACGGTTTATGGCTACACCTTC. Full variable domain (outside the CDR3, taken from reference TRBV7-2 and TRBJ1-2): GAGVSQSPSNKVTEKGKDVELRCDPISGHTALYWYRQSLGQGLEFLIYFQGNSAPDKSGLPSDRFSAERTGGSVSTLTIQRTQQEDSAVYLCASSSGGPATVYGYTFGSGTRLTVV.